This entry lists 15 T cell receptor beta chains sequenced from one sample in a study of T cells in Graves' hyperthyroidism and ophthalmopathy. It was RNA transcripts that yielded the amplified TCR beta CDR3 regions. A set of HTBI primers served as the primers for a first-round RT-PCR of the TCR CDR3. TCRdb itself ran the multiplex PCR reads through MiXCR, one entry per CDR3 protein. This sample has hundreds of thousands of distinct CDR3 sequences, with roughly 19% found just once. The sample was blood. Receptors were obtained from a man in his forties or fifties with Graves' ophthalmopathy.

This clonotype appeared a few times. The junction does not match germline at one end; this may be a read error. This rearrangement joins TRBV28 to TRBJ2-1; 8 positions agree with TRBD1. The CDR3 has 15 residues. In germline, CDR1 is MDHEN, CDR2 SYDVKM. In DNA form, the CDR3 reads TGTGCCAGCAGTTTAAGTCAGGGGGCAAGCAATGGGCAGTTCTTC. Encoded protein: CASSLSQGASNGQFF.

The chain recombines TRBV18 with TRBJ2-5; 8 positions match TRBD2. Looked up from germline, CDR1 is KGHSH and CDR2 is LQKENI. Trimming cost V 0 bases and J 5 bases; bases outside gene matches: 11. This CDR3 has 17 amino acids. The CDR3 DNA reads as TGTGCCAGCTCACCACCAAATACGGGACTAGTATGGGAGACCCAGTACTTC. It translates to CASSPPNTGLVWETQYF. Full variable domain (rest looked up from reference TRBV18 and TRBJ2-5): NAGVMQNPRHLVRRRGQEARLRCSPMKGHSHVYWYRQLPEEGLKFMVYLQKENIIDESGMPKERFSAEFPKEGPSILRIQQVVRGDSAAYFCASSPPNTGLVWETQYFGPGTRLLVL.

V gene TRBV11-3 combines with J gene TRBJ1-3; no definite D call. The CDR3 runs 13 residues. The germline CDR1 and CDR2 sequences are SGHNT and YENEEA. V was trimmed by 5 bases and J by 0 bases, leaving 5 bases between them. CDR3 in amino acids: CASSGNSGNTIYF. For the CDR3, the DNA is TGTGCCAGCAGCGGCAACTCTGGAAACACCATATATTTT.

The rearrangement joins TRBV9 to TRBJ2-2; unclear D gene. The germline V gene has CDR1 SGDLS and CDR2 YYNGEE. The V end was cut by 0 bases, the J end by 4 bases, with 10 bases between. This CDR3 is built from 15 residues. DNA for the CDR3: TGTGCCAGCAGCGTAGAATCCTCCGGCACCGGGGAGCTGTTTTTT. It specifies CASSVESSGTGELFF.

This clonotype was found many times. This chain joins TRBV12-3 or TRBV12-4 and TRBJ1-5; D might be TRBD1 (6 bases). The CDR3 extends over 16 amino acids. Trimming took off 1 base at V and 0 bases at J, with 10 bases between the two ends. The CDR3 DNA follows: TGTGCCAGCAGTTTAGTGACAGGCCCTAGCAATCAGCCCCAGCATTTT. It is translated as CASSLVTGPSNQPQHF.

The chain recombines TRBV30 with TRBJ1-2, with a tentative D call TRBD1 (5 bases). CDR3 length: 14 residues. Trimming stripped 4 bases from V and 4 bases from J, with 16 bases between. Germline V gene lookup returns CDR1 GTSNPN and CDR2 SVGIG (reference sequence). The CDR3 loop is CAWKSRGSFYGYTF. In DNA, the CDR3 is TGTGCCTGGAAAAGTCGGGGCTCGTTCTATGGCTACACCTTC.

This clonotype was counted many times. This chain connects TRBV4-2 to TRBJ2-7; the match to TRBD1 covers 11 bases. The CDR3 loop spans 16 amino acids. Germline values: CDR1 LGHNA, CDR2 YNFKEQ. Trimming took 1 base from V and 0 from J; bases not matched to a gene: 2. CDR3 sequence: CASSQGTGGNSYEQYF. The CDR3 DNA sequence: TGTGCCAGCAGCCAAGGGACAGGGGGCAACTCCTACGAGCAGTACTTC.

This chain connects TRBV24-1 to TRBJ2-3; 7 bases line up with TRBD2. V lost 3 bases to trimming and J lost 6 bases; unmatched junction nucleotides: 5. The CDR3 covers 14 residues. Germline values: CDR1 KGHDR, CDR2 SFDVKD. This CDR3 is CATSDAGRGDTQYF. CDR3 DNA sequence: TGTGCCACCAGTGATGCCGGGCGGGGGGATACGCAGTATTTT.

This chain uses TRBV28 with TRBJ2-5; a weak D match, TRBD1 (6 bases). The CDR3 is 15 residues long. V was trimmed by 7 bases and J by 2 bases, leaving 17 bases between them. Germline CDR1 reads MDHEN; CDR2 reads SYDVKM. CDR3 nucleotides: TGTGCCAGCACCTTCGTCCGGGACACGCAAGAGACCCAGTACTTC. Amino acid sequence: CASTFVRDTQETQYF. Variable domain in full (rest from reference TRBV28 and TRBJ2-5): DVKVTQSSRYLVKRTGEKVFLECVQDMDHENMFWYRQDPGLGLRLIYFSYDVKMKEKGDIPEGYSVSREKKERFSLILESASTNQTSMYLCASTFVRDTQETQYFGPGTRLLVL.

The chain recombines TRBV27 with TRBJ1-5, with 8 bases fitting TRBD1. Germline V gives CDR1 MNHEY, CDR2 SMNVEV (reference sequence). This CDR3 is 16 amino acids long. With V trimmed by 4 bases and J by 0 bases, 5 bases remained unmatched. The CDR3 DNA follows: TGTGCCAGCAGTTCATCGGGACAGGCTAGCAATCAGCCCCAGCATTTT. Residues: CASSSSGQASNQPQHF.

This clonotype was found many times. The chain joins TRBV7-9 to TRBJ2-7, with TRBD2 matching 7 bases. CDR1 and CDR2 from the germline V gene are SEHNR and FQNEAQ (reference sequence). J lost 2 bases, V lost 3 bases, and 4 bases had no gene match. The CDR3 has 14 amino acids. The DNA for the CDR3 is TGTGCCAGCAGCTTCGGACTAGGGACCTACGAGCAGTACTTC. This codes for CASSFGLGTYEQYF.

This clonotype was detected only a few times. V is TRBV4-1 and J is TRBJ1-6; D perhaps matches TRBD1 (6 bases). CDR1 MGHRA and CDR2 YSYEKL come from the germline V gene. CDR3 size: 16 residues. V lost 2 bases to trimming and J lost 9 bases, with 17 bases between them. For the CDR3, the DNA is TGCGCCAGCAGCCAACCGAAGGACAGCCGCGGTTCACCCCTCCACTTT. Its translation: CASSQPKDSRGSPLHF.

This clonotype came up many times. The chain combines TRBV11-2 with TRBJ2-7; 7 bases match TRBD1. The CDR3 runs to 14 residues. Germline trimming cut 5 bases from V and 7 bases from J; bases unmatched to any gene: 11. Per germline, CDR1 SGHAT and CDR2 FQNNGV. The CDR3 sequence: CASSRDSSTGEQYF. Written as DNA, the CDR3 is TGTGCCAGCAGCAGGGACAGCTCGACAGGGGAGCAGTACTTC.

This clonotype was seen many times. The V gene is TRBV2, the J gene TRBJ2-3; 7 nucleotides line up with TRBD2. There are 17 residues in the CDR3. After removal of 6 bases from V and 1 base from J, the junction contained 13 bases not matched to a gene. CDR1 is SNHLY, CDR2 FYNNEI, per germline. Here the CDR3 DNA reads TGTGCCAGCAGCCCCCACTTAGCGGGCGATGGCACAGATACGCAGTATTTT. Protein: CASSPHLAGDGTDTQYF.

This clonotype has a count of ten or more. The V gene is TRBV20-1, the J gene TRBJ2-4, with TRBD1 matching over 9 bases. Germline values: CDR1 DFQATT, CDR2 SNEGSKA (reference sequence). The CDR3 extends over 13 amino acids. Losses at the gene ends were 5 bases for V and 6 bases for J; bases not matched to a gene: 5. In DNA form, the CDR3 reads TGCAGTGCTCTTCGACAGGGGGGAAACATTCAGTACTTC. Translation gives CSALRQGGNIQYF.